The present entry profiles one TCR beta chain with its context. Its target is not known. This entry is derived from a study of shared clonotypes between healthy human individuals. Study-level findings and limits: Sharing across a handful of donors was seen in 4% to 6.5% of naive CD4 clonotypes. Sorted-subset sequencing, rarefaction showed, was incomplete despite large depth. Generation probability values for non-shared clonotypes were lower than those for clonotypes shared by all four donors.

Trimming cost V 2 bases and J 0 bases, with 10 bases left between them. CDR3 length equals 15 residues. The germline V gene encodes CDR1 MNHEY and CDR2 SVGAGI. Data came from immunoSEQ multiplex PCR; TCRdb stores just in-frame clones and leaves some out. The sample holds 1.6 million or so clones, roughly 97% seen once. The sequence was collected from a man younger than 45 in good health. Sequencing was done on a sample of naive CD4+ T cells sorted from blood. The subset is: CD45RA+ positively selected. This chain connects TRBV6-5 to TRBJ1-1; tentative D call: TRBD1 (6 bases). The CDR3 sequence: CASSYVGGLNTEAFF. CDR3 coding DNA: TGTGCCAGCAGTTACGTAGGGGGTTTGAACACTGAAGCTTTCTTT.